The rows below give T cell receptor beta chains drawn from one sample of a study of OX40 agonist ivuxolimab in advanced cancers. Libraries were prepared by immunoSEQ multiplex PCR; TCRdb keeps only in-frame clonotypes and omits some of them. The sample records nearly 80,000 clones, approximately 85% being singletons. The sample here was CD4+ or CD8+ T cells sorted from blood, taken in a trial of the OX40 agonist ivuxolimab. The receptors were sampled from an adult with an advanced solid tumor such as melanoma, head and neck, liver or kidney cancer. CDR3s include the opening cysteine and the closing phenylalanine or tryptophan. The order of the fields is J gene, clone size, V gene, D gene, CDR3 protein, CDR3 DNA. The D gene is left open where the match is weak. Clone sizes are given selectively: once, few, many, or a class where the clone is expanded.

TRBJ2-7,NA,TRBV11-3,NA,CASSPGDFTYEQYF,TGTGCCAGCAGCCCGGGGGACTTCACCTACGAGCAGTACTTC
TRBJ2-1,NA,TRBV6-5,TRBD2,CASSPGGVNEQFF,TGTGCCAGCAGTCCGGGGGGGGTAAATGAGCAGTTCTTC
TRBJ2-3,once,TRBV30,NA,CAWRPSTSQYTDTQYF,TGTGCCTGGAGGCCCAGTACCAGCCAATACACAGATACGCAGTATTTT
TRBJ2-7,NA,TRBV5-4,NA,CASSLEKYEQYF,TGTGCCAGCAGCTTGGAAAAGTACGAGCAGTACTTC
TRBJ2-7,NA,TRBV20-1,NA,CSASPRGEQYF,TGCAGTGCTAGTCCGCGAGGCGAGCAGTACTTC
TRBJ2-3,few,TRBV9,NA,CASKADPSTDTQYF,TGTGCCAGCAAAGCGGATCCTAGCACAGATACGCAGTATTTT
TRBJ2-3,NA,TRBV2,NA,CASNWGLSTDTQYF,TGTGCCAGCAATTGGGGCCTTAGCACAGATACGCAGTATTTT
TRBJ2-3,NA,TRBV28,TRBD1,CASSSLGTGITDTQYF,TGTGCCAGCAGTTCCCTTGGGACAGGGATTACAGATACGCAGTATTTT
TRBJ2-7,NA,TRBV27,NA,CASSRSPGYDEQYF,TGTGCCAGCAGCCGCAGCCCGGGCTACGACGAGCAGTACTTC
TRBJ2-2,NA,TRBV27,TRBD2,CASSYFLAGGTLDTGELFF,TGTGCCAGCAGTTATTTCCTAGCGGGGGGTACCTTGGACACCGGGGAGCTGTTTTTT
TRBJ2-1,NA,TRBV7-9,NA,CASSLDDNNEQFF,TGTGCCAGCAGCTTAGATGATAACAATGAGCAGTTCTTC
TRBJ2-7,NA,TRBV6-6,NA,CASSIRSGPPYEQYF,TGTGCCAGCTCGATTAGGTCTGGGCCCCCTTACGAGCAGTACTTC
TRBJ2-3,NA,TRBV7-2,TRBD2,CASSFYLQRDTDTQYF,TGTGCCAGCAGCTTCTACCTGCAGCGGGACACAGATACGCAGTATTTT
TRBJ2-7,NA,TRBV6-5,NA,CASSSPWDTYEQYF,TGTGCCAGCAGTTCACCTTGGGACACCTACGAGCAGTACTTC
TRBJ2-5,NA,TRBV7-2,TRBD2,CASSPWGGQSQETQYF,TGTGCCAGCAGCCCCTGGGGAGGGCAGTCCCAAGAGACCCAGTACTTC
TRBJ2-7,NA,TRBV7-9,TRBD2,CASSLLAGEYYEQYF,TGTGCCAGCAGCTTGCTAGCGGGAGAGTACTACGAGCAGTACTTC
TRBJ2-2,once,TRBV9,NA,CASSLGPGSNTGELFF,TGTGCCAGCAGCTTGGGGCCCGGGTCGAACACCGGGGAGCTGTTTTTT
TRBJ2-3,NA,TRBV4-3,TRBD1,CASSQETGYTQYF,TGCGCCAGCAGCCAAGAGACAGGGTATACGCAGTATTTT
TRBJ1-1,NA,TRBV14,NA,CASSSSRGTEAFF,TGTGCCAGCAGCTCCTCCAGGGGCACTGAAGCTTTCTTT
TRBJ1-4,NA,TRBV4-3,NA,CASSQGTGNNEKLFF,TGCGCCAGCAGCCAAGGGACGGGTAATAATGAAAAACTGTTTTTT
TRBJ2-1,NA,TRBV14,NA,CASSQLRDTHEQFF,TGTGCCAGCAGCCAACTCCGGGACACCCATGAGCAGTTCTTC
TRBJ1-1,NA,TRBV7-9,NA,CASSLRQDTEAFF,TGTGCCAGCAGCTTGAGACAGGACACTGAAGCTTTCTTT
TRBJ2-1,NA,TRBV9,TRBD1,CASSVGGQGENEQFF,TGTGCCAGCAGCGTAGGGGGACAGGGGGAGAATGAGCAGTTCTTC